The sequence of this T cell receptor beta chain was determined in a study of T-cell memory formation after mild COVID-19. The germline V gene has CDR1 SGHVS and CDR2 FNYEAQ. The J segment lost 2 bases and the V segment lost 2 bases, leaving 15 bases of the junction unmatched. This CDR3 is built from 19 residues. Constant-segment primers and 5'RACE yielded cDNA libraries for TCR alpha and TCR beta, each carrying sample barcodes and UMIs. MiXCR was run by TCRdb on the 5' RACE reads, yielding one entry per CDR3 protein. The data contain 400,000 to 500,000 distinct CDR3 sequences, 20% of them seen just once; the ten biggest clones take up around 8%.

The V and J genes are TRBV7-6 and TRBJ2-1, with 7 bases that match TRBD2. The receptor's source is an adult woman who had mild COVID-19 (a few samples of this study predate the infection). Cell type and time point are not known. Sequenced material: PBMCs or a T cell subset sorted from them (not recorded which). The CDR3 loop reads CASSLKRPGAGNPYNEQFF. CDR3 DNA sequence: TGTGCCAGCAGCTTAAAGCGGCCGGGAGCGGGGAATCCCTACAATGAGCAGTTCTTC.